The clone carrying this TCR beta chain appeared a few times. V was clipped by 6 bases and J by 5 bases; unmatched bases: 11. This CDR3 is 15 amino acids long. Germline V gives CDR1 LNHNV, CDR2 YYDKDF (reference sequence). This entry comes from a study of chronic HIV infection and antiretroviral therapy. Using its own MiXCR run on the 5' RACE reads, TCRdb lists one record per CDR3 protein. The table has over 40,000 distinct CDR3 sequences, roughly 19% seen once. The sequenced material came from peripheral blood. The receptor was derived from an adult who had HIV and had not received antiretroviral therapy, or was an uninfected healthy control (not recorded which). J is TRBJ2-3 and V is TRBV15; 7 bases are shared with TRBD1. CDR3 in DNA: TGTGCCACCAGTCAATACAGGGGAAGGATAGATACGCAGTATTTT. Translated, it gives CATSQYRGRIDTQYF. The complete variable domain, with remaining parts taken from reference TRBV15 and TRBJ2-3, reads DAMVIQNPRYQVTQFGKPVTLSCSQTLNHNVMYWYQQKSSQAPKLLFHYYDKDFNNEADTPDNFQSRRPNTSFCFLDIRSPGLGDTAMYLCATSQYRGRIDTQYFGPGTRLTVL.